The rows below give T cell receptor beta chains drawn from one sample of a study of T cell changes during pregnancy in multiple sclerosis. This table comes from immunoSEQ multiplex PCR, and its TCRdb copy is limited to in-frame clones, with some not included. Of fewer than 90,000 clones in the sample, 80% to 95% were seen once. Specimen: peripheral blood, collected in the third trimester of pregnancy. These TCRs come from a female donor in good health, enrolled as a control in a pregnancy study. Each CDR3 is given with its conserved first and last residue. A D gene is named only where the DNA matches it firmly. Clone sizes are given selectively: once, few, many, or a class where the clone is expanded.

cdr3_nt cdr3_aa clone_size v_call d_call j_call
TGCAGCGTTCCAGTGGGCTTTGAGCAGTTCTTC CSVPVGFEQFF . TRBV29-1 . TRBJ2-1
TGTGCCAGCAGCTCGACTAGCGGGAGATACAATGAGCAGTTCTTC CASSSTSGRYNEQFF . TRBV7-8 TRBD2 TRBJ2-1
TGTGCCAGCAGCGTACCAAGGACTAGCGGGACCCTCGTCAATGAGCAGTTCTTC CASSVPRTSGTLVNEQFF . TRBV9 TRBD2 TRBJ2-1
TGTGCCAGTAGTATGGGACAGCTTAATCAGCCCCAGCATTTT CASSMGQLNQPQHF . TRBV19 TRBD1 TRBJ1-5
TGTGCCAGTAGTGGAGGGGAGAATCAGCCCCAGCATTTT CASSGGENQPQHF . TRBV19 . TRBJ1-5
TGTGCCAGTAGTATCCTACTGAGCTCTGGGGCCAACGTCCTGACTTTC CASSILLSSGANVLTF . TRBV19 . TRBJ2-6
TGTGCCAGCAGCTTAGGGCGTAGCGGGAGAACAGATACGCAGTATTTT CASSLGRSGRTDTQYF . TRBV7-9 TRBD2 TRBJ2-3
TGTGCCAGCGGTAGTAGAAATGAGCAGTTCTTC CASGSRNEQFF few TRBV5-4 . TRBJ2-1
TGCGCCAGCAGTGGGACAGACAATCAGCCCCAGCATTTT CASSGTDNQPQHF once TRBV4-1 TRBD1 TRBJ1-5
TGTGCCAGCAGCTCGGGACAGGGGGACTATGGCTACACCTTC CASSSGQGDYGYTF . TRBV7-2 TRBD1 TRBJ1-2
TGTGCCAGCAGTGAGGGGACAGGAGGCAATCAGCCCCAGCATTTT CASSEGTGGNQPQHF . TRBV6-1 TRBD1 TRBJ1-5
TGTGCCAGCAGCGTAGGGGGGACTAACGAGCAGTACTTC CASSVGGTNEQYF . TRBV9 TRBD2 TRBJ2-7
TGTGCCAGCAGCCAGGAGGACCCTTACAATCAGCCCCAGCATTTT CASSQEDPYNQPQHF . TRBV14 . TRBJ1-5
TGTGCCAGCAGGTCCGGGACAGGTCTCTACAATGAGCAGTTCTTC CASRSGTGLYNEQFF once TRBV6-5 TRBD1 TRBJ2-1
TGTGCCAGCAGCGAGGACAGGGCCACGAACACCGGGGAGCTGTTTTTT CASSEDRATNTGELFF . TRBV2 TRBD1 TRBJ2-2
TGCGCCAGCAGCTTGGTAGCGGGAGTCGAAGAGCAGTACTTC CASSLVAGVEEQYF . TRBV5-1 TRBD2 TRBJ2-7
TGTGCCAGCAGCCAAGCTCTAGGCGGGTTTGGGCGGCCGGACACAGATACGCAGTATTTT CASSQALGGFGRPDTDTQYF . TRBV14 . TRBJ2-3
TGCGCCAGCAGCGGGACAGGGTACTCTGGCTACACCTTC CASSGTGYSGYTF . TRBV5-1 TRBD1 TRBJ1-2
TGTGCCAGCTCACAACCGGGACAGGGTGGGTTGAAGCAGTACTTC CASSQPGQGGLKQYF . TRBV18 TRBD1 TRBJ2-7
TGTGCGATGGGCAGGCACCAAGAGACCCAGTACTTC CAMGRHQETQYF . TRBV30 . TRBJ2-5
TGTGCCAGCAGCTTACTGACAGTCCAAGAGACCCAGTACTTC CASSLLTVQETQYF . TRBV7-9 . TRBJ2-5
TGTGCCAGCAGCTTACAGGGGTCTGGGGCCAACGTCCTGACTTTC CASSLQGSGANVLTF once TRBV5-6 TRBD1 TRBJ2-6